A selection of T cell receptor beta chains follows, all from one sample in a study of OX40 agonist ivuxolimab in advanced cancers. Method: immunoSEQ multiplex PCR; TCRdb's copy keeps in-frame clones and lacks some. The repertoire holds 30,000 to 40,000 clones, more than 75% seen once, with around a quarter in the top ten. Sequencing used CD4+ or CD8+ T cells sorted from blood, obtained in a trial of the OX40 agonist ivuxolimab. Receptors were obtained from an adult with an advanced solid tumor such as melanoma, head and neck, liver or kidney cancer. Each CDR3 is given with its conserved first and last residue. The D gene is left open where the match is weak. The size field is filled for only some rows; it gives once, few, many or a size class.

>TRBV5-1|TRBJ1-1|.|few
TGCGCCAGCAGCTTGGGCAGGAACACTGAAGCTTTCTTT
CASSLGRNTEAFF
>TRBV13|TRBJ1-6|.|.
TGTGCCAGCAGTGAGTTGCAAAATTCACCCCTCCACTTT
CASSELQNSPLHF
>TRBV6-4|TRBJ2-1|TRBD1|.
TGTGCCAGCAGTGATTCGCTGGGCAGGGGGTCCTACAATGAGCAGTTCTTC
CASSDSLGRGSYNEQFF
>TRBV27|TRBJ2-7|TRBD2|once
TGTGCCAGCAGTTTATCCGCCGGGACTAGCGGGGGGAGGAAGTACTTC
CASSLSAGTSGGRKYF
>TRBV6-5|TRBJ1-6|TRBD1|few
TGTGCCGTCAAAGGACAGGGACTTTCACCCCTCCACTTT
CAVKGQGLSPLHF
>TRBV6-6|TRBJ1-4|.|.
TGTGCCAGCAGCGCCCGGGAAGGGGAAAAACTGTTTTTT
CASSAREGEKLFF
>TRBV6-5|TRBJ1-4|.|once
TGTGCCAGCAGTTGGTCGGACGGCGTGCCTAATGAAAAACTGTTTTTT
CASSWSDGVPNEKLFF
>TRBV2|TRBJ1-4|TRBD1|.
TGTGCCAGCACGACAGGGGACGAAAAACTGTTTTTT
CASTTGDEKLFF
>TRBV4-3|TRBJ1-2|TRBD1|.
TGCGCCAGCAGCCCGACGGACAGGGGGCGATCCTATGGCTACACCTTC
CASSPTDRGRSYGYTF
>TRBV10-2|TRBJ2-2|.|.
TGCGCCAGTCGTGCCGGGACAAACACCGGGGAGCTGTTTTTT
CASRAGTNTGELFF
>TRBV11-2|TRBJ1-2|.|.
TGTGCCAGCAGCTTAGATGCCGGGGGGTCCTATGGCTACACCTTC
CASSLDAGGSYGYTF
>TRBV29-1|TRBJ1-3|TRBD1|.
TGCAGCGCCCAGGGGGCTGGAAACACCATATATTTT
CSAQGAGNTIYF
>TRBV7-6|TRBJ2-5|TRBD1|few
TGTGCCAGCAGCTTAGGAACAACAGGGGGACTGCAAGAGACCCAGTACTTC
CASSLGTTGGLQETQYF
>TRBV7-2|TRBJ2-3|.|.
TGTGCCAGCAGCAAGATGGTAGGGGGGGCCGGAGATACGCAGTATTTT
CASSKMVGGAGDTQYF
>TRBV7-8|TRBJ2-3|TRBD2|.
TGTGCCAGCAGCCCCCGCGGGGGTGGCCCAGATACGCAGTATTTT
CASSPRGGGPDTQYF
>TRBV5-1|TRBJ2-7|.|.
TGCGCCAGCAGCTTTGGGGCCTTAAACGAGCAGTACTTC
CASSFGALNEQYF
>TRBV7-2|TRBJ1-5|.|.
TGTGCCAGCAGCTTAGGGGCCCTCCTCCCCCAGCATTTT
CASSLGALLPQHF
>TRBV5-4|TRBJ1-4|.|once
TGTGCCAGCAGCGTACAGGGACTGGAAAAACTGTTTTTT
CASSVQGLEKLFF
>TRBV6-5|TRBJ1-1|TRBD1|.
TGTGCCAGCAGATTGGGAGGGGGCAAAATTGAAGCTTTCTTT
CASRLGGGKIEAFF
>TRBV4-1|TRBJ1-2|TRBD1|.
TGCGCCAGCAGCCAAGATGAGGGGGGGACAGGACTACTCTATGGCTACACCTTC
CASSQDEGGTGLLYGYTF
>TRBV6-5|TRBJ2-2|.|.
TGTGCCAGCACGGGACCAGGACAGAACACCGGGGAGCTGTTTTTT
CASTGPGQNTGELFF
>TRBV6-1|TRBJ1-1|TRBD1|once
TGTGCCAGCACTCGACAGGGAAGGATGAACACTGAAGCTTTCTTT
CASTRQGRMNTEAFF
>TRBV5-4|TRBJ2-7|TRBD1|once
TGTGCCAGCAGCCCAATCGTACTTTACCGGGACAGGGGATCACACGAGCAGTACTTC
CASSPIVLYRDRGSHEQYF
>TRBV30|TRBJ1-2|.|.
TGTGCCTGGAGTCCCGGGAACTATGGCTACACCTTC
CAWSPGNYGYTF
>TRBV5-6|TRBJ2-1|TRBD1|few
TGTGCCAGCAGCCCGGACCAGGGGGCTTTCTACAATGAGCAGTTCTTC
CASSPDQGAFYNEQFF
>TRBV19|TRBJ2-5|TRBD1|.
TGTGCCAGTAGGGACAGGGGGCGCGGGGAGACCCAGTACTTC
CASRDRGRGETQYF
>TRBV6-1|TRBJ1-4|TRBD1|few
TGTGCCAGCAGTGAGAGGGGACAGCGGAAGGAAAAACTGTTTTTT
CASSERGQRKEKLFF
>TRBV9|TRBJ2-4|.|.
TGTGCCCTCTTGTTAAATCGAGGCAAAAACATTCAGTACTTC
CALLLNRGKNIQYF
>TRBV5-4|TRBJ1-2|.|.
TGTGCCAGCAGCTTGGCGTTGGGAGGAGCTAACTATGGCTACACCTTC
CASSLALGGANYGYTF
>TRBV9|TRBJ1-1|.|.
TGTGCCAGCAGCGTAGACGGGAACACTGAAGCTTTCTTT
CASSVDGNTEAFF
>TRBV6-1|TRBJ1-2|TRBD1|.
TGTGCCAGCCGGGACAGGGGGGTTACCTGGGGCTACACCTTC
CASRDRGVTWGYTF
>TRBV2|TRBJ1-6|.|.
TGTGCCAGCAGTGAATGGTGGAATTCACCCCTCCACTTT
CASSEWWNSPLHF
>TRBV5-1|TRBJ1-1|.|.
TGCGCCAGCAGGTACTTTACCCGGGGGACTGAAGCTTTCTTT
CASRYFTRGTEAFF
>TRBV6-1|TRBJ1-2|.|.
TGTGCCAGCAGTGAAGATGGAGAGGGCTATGGCTACACCTTC
CASSEDGEGYGYTF
>TRBV5-1|TRBJ1-1|.|.
TGCGCCAGCAGCGCTGGGGGGGGGAAGAACACTGAAGCTTTCTTT
CASSAGGGKNTEAFF
>TRBV18|TRBJ1-3|.|.
TGTGCCAGCTCACCACCGGCGTACTCTGGAAACACCATATATTTT
CASSPPAYSGNTIYF
>TRBV6-1|TRBJ1-6|.|.
TGTGCCAGCAGTGAAAACCGCTCCTATAATTCACCCCTCCACTTT
CASSENRSYNSPLHF
>TRBV5-1|TRBJ1-2|TRBD1|few
TGCGCCAGCAGCGGGACAGCCTATGGCTACACCTTC
CASSGTAYGYTF
>TRBV7-9|TRBJ1-2|.|.
TGTGCCAGCAGCCAGAACTATGGCTACACCTTC
CASSQNYGYTF
>TRBV9|TRBJ2-5|TRBD1|.
TGTGCCAGCAGCCAGACAGGGGGCCTGGAGACCCAGTACTTC
CASSQTGGLETQYF
>TRBV28|TRBJ2-7|.|.
TGTGCCAGCAGTCCTAATTCCTACGAGCAGTACTTC
CASSPNSYEQYF
>TRBV6-6|TRBJ2-5|.|.
TGTGCCAGCAGCTGGGACTTGGGAGGAGAGCAGTACTTC
CASSWDLGGEQYF
>TRBV7-9|TRBJ2-3|TRBD1|.
TGTGCCAGCAGCTCCGGACAGGTTCTCACAGATACGCAGTATTTT
CASSSGQVLTDTQYF
>TRBV11-2|TRBJ1-3|TRBD1|.
TGTGCCAGCAGCAACAGGGGTTCTGGAAACACCATATATTTT
CASSNRGSGNTIYF
>TRBV7-6|TRBJ2-7|.|.
TGTGCCAGCAGTTCAGGGGGAGGATCCTACGAGCAGTACTTC
CASSSGGGSYEQYF
>TRBV4-1|TRBJ1-1|.|.
TGCGCCAGCAGCCAAGATCGCCTGCGGGGGAACTTGAACACTGAAGCTTTCTTT
CASSQDRLRGNLNTEAFF
>TRBV30|TRBJ1-2|TRBD1|many
TGTGCCTGGAACTCGGACAGGGCCCGGGGCTACACCTTC
CAWNSDRARGYTF
>TRBV7-2|TRBJ1-5|.|.
TGTGCCAGCAGCTTAGGGACCCCCTTGAGCAATCAGCCCCAGCATTTT
CASSLGTPLSNQPQHF